This paragraph reports one T cell receptor beta chain. The clone's antigen remains unknown. The sample holds no much larger clone one base away, and base qualities are not on file. CD8 naive samples were CD45RO-negative cells positively selected for CCR7, giving a CD45RA+CCR7+ population that excluded TemRA cells. The donors were healthy, HIV-negative adults who had no recently reported acute infections or vaccinations. Every donor was a Caucasian adult living in Nashville, Tennessee, USA. Blood was collected by leukapheresis, and PBMCs were isolated by Ficoll-Histopaque density gradient centrifugation and then cryopreserved in liquid nitrogen vapor phase. Analytical flow cytometry was used to check the purity and quantity of each magnetically sorted T cell population. Each sorted fraction had its genomic DNA isolated and then quantified by UV absorbance on a Nanodrop 2000c. Using the deep immunoSEQ assay, multiplex PCR amplified TCR CDR3 regions from genomic DNA. Extracted genomic DNA from each cell subset was distributed evenly across all wells of several immunoSEQ 96-well plates, and each plate was treated as a replicate. Each replicate PCR for sorted subsets received around 200 ng genomic DNA, equal to about 30,000 T cell genomes. Purified libraries were quantified with a Qubit 3.0 fluorometer, sized on a Bioanalyzer 2100, and re-quantified with the KAPA Library Quantification kit. Each immunoSEQ 96-well plate was sequenced on its own single-read 150-cycle Illumina NextSeq 550 flow cell. The paper's data handling went like this. Because the immunoSEQ output included only junctional sequences and no quality scores, the filtering could not be the same as the filtering used for full-length reads. Sequences were annotated with PyIR, a Python wrapper for IgBLAST v1.9, and V/J genes and CDR3 were assigned using IMGT germline references. Any read was removed if the V/J assignment was weak (E-value above 1e-6), the CDR3 was missing, or the read contained stop codons, out-of-frame junctions, or ambiguous translated residues. A V3J clonotype was defined by an identical inferred V gene, J gene, and CDR3 amino acid sequence. To compute the percentage overlap between repertoires, the number of shared unique clonotypes was divided by the size of the smaller repertoire. Three approaches were used to assess repertoire richness: RTK rarefaction, the Chao1 estimator, and Recon v2.1 estimates of unobserved clonotypes. Generation probabilities were computed with OLGA for all TCRbeta clonotypes obtained by the gDNA method from a few donors. TCRdb holds this immuneACCESS table with in-frame rearrangements only. Some clones are missing; in checked studies, unresolved V genes explain under half, and the rest has no known cause. V and J calls and clone size come straight from that table; D and trimming were deduced from the DNA. This sample is represented by approximately 1.9 million clones; roughly 93% of them were singletons. The biggest ten clones account for around 1.7% of the sample.

This entry belongs to a study of shared clonotypes between healthy human individuals (dated by TCRdb to 2019 to 2021). Background for the entire study: A couple of women and a few men aged 18 to 49 years were included in the cohort. For each donor, CD4 naive and CD4 memory were each given three plates, CD8 naive was given two plates, and CD8 memory was given one plate. The study deeply sequenced blood TCR repertoires of five healthy adults to estimate repertoire size and the extent of clonotype sharing between individuals. Between about 0.9 and 8.9 billion PBMCs per donor were obtained by leukapheresis. Different laboratories and diverse techniques were used to prepare libraries and sequence TCR repertoires, to increase sequencing depth and limit assay-specific biases.

The full study reports these points: Naive subsets generally had larger estimated clonotype richness than memory subsets. When a few donors were compared, the shared fraction of clonotypes was 5% to 6.5% for naive CD4, around 3.6% for naive CD8, 2% to 2.5% for memory CD4, and under 0.5% for memory CD8. The genetic and exposure-history diversity represented was limited by the small number of donors. Compared with non-shared clonotypes, the clonotypes found in all four sorted-subset donors had higher generation probabilities. Rarefaction of sorted-subset datasets indicated incomplete sequencing despite the large sequencing depth. Based on pairwise subsampling, the degree of clonotype sharing among donors was expected to be affected by sequencing depth. Sampling was restricted to blood, and TCR repertoires in tissue are likely to differ from TCR repertoires in blood.

The sequence was collected from a man younger than 35 in good health. Some clones in this sample may be carry-over from other donors' samples. The sample was naive CD8+ T cells from PBMCs. The meaning of the sample's cell subset or site label: CD45RA+CCR7+.

The CDR3 region: CASSQDHLVRGRETQYF. The nucleotides read TGCGCCAGCAGCCAAGATCACTTGGTCAGGGGGCGAGAGACCCAGTACTTC. The rearranged segments are TRBV4-3 and TRBJ2-5; TRBD1 fits 8 bases in the junction. As encoded in the germline V gene, CDR1 is LGHNA while CDR2 is YSLEER. Trimming accounts for 0 bases at V and 4 bases at J, while the number of junction bases matched to no gene is 10. Spanning cysteine to phenylalanine, the CDR3 consists of 17 amino acids. The DNA shown is the 51-base CDR3, in frame from base 1.